What follows are 10 T cell receptor beta chains derived from one specimen sequenced in a study of long-term antiretroviral therapy in people with HIV. Run at survey level, the immunoSEQ assay was version v3.0. Method: immunoSEQ multiplex PCR; TCRdb's copy keeps in-frame clones and lacks some. Of under 30,000 clones in the sample, approximately 81% were seen once. Sequenced here: unsorted PBMCs, sampled at the start of antiretroviral therapy, before treatment. These receptors came from a woman aged 18-29 years with HIV.

This clone was detected a few times. An end of the junction does not agree with germline; a read error may underlie this. V and J are TRBV11-2 and TRBJ1-4; D is unclear. Germline-derived CDR1 and CDR2 are SGHAT and FQNNGV. This CDR3 region has 17 residues. The CDR3: CASSQDYPPAYNEKLFF. The CDR3 nucleotides read TGCGCCAGCAGCCAAGATTACCCCCCGGCTTATAATGAAAAACTGTTTTTT.

The rearrangement uses TRBV23-1 and TRBJ2-7; unclear D gene. TRBV23-1 carries the ORF label, with uncertain function. V dropped 7 bases and J dropped 2 bases, with 6 bases sitting between them. The CDR3 covers 11 residues. The CDR3 spells CASTQTYEQYF. CDR3 nucleotide sequence: TGCGCCAGCACCCAAACCTACGAGCAGTACTTC.

This chain joins TRBV5-1 and TRBJ2-5; 8 positions agree with TRBD2. The germline V gene has CDR1 SGHRS and CDR2 YFSETQ. This CDR3 contains 17 residues. V lost 1 base to trimming and J lost 4 bases; unmatched junction nucleotides: 12. CDR3: CASSLSPRGLGSETQYF. The CDR3 DNA follows: TGCGCCAGCAGCTTGTCCCCCCGGGGACTAGGGTCAGAGACCCAGTACTTC. Filled out from reference TRBV5-1 and TRBJ2-5, the complete variable domain reads KAGVTQTPRYLIKTRGQQVTLSCSPISGHRSVSWYQQTPGQGLQFLFEYFSETQRNKGNFPGRFSGRQFSNSRSEMNVSTLELGDSALYLCASSLSPRGLGSETQYFGPGTRLLVL.

CDR3 sequence reads: CASSKREGANYGYTF. CDR3 nucleotides: TGTGCCAGTAGTAAACGGGAAGGGGCTAACTATGGCTACACCTTC. The chain employs TRBV19 and TRBJ1-2; the D gene is possibly TRBD1 (5 bases). This CDR3 is 15 amino acids long. Per germline, CDR1 LNHDA and CDR2 SQIVND (reference sequence). The V end lost 4 bases, the J end lost 0 bases, and 12 bases lay between the germline ends.

The genes are TRBV9 and TRBJ1-2; D is possibly TRBD1 (5 bases). From germline, CDR1 is SGDLS and CDR2 YYNGEE. CDR3 size: 14 residues. The ends were cut back, 4 bases at V and 0 bases at J, with 10 bases in the middle. CDR3 sequence reads: CASSRRGANYGYTF. CDR3 nucleotide sequence: TGTGCCAGCAGCAGGCGGGGGGCTAACTATGGCTACACCTTC.

This clone has more than one count but fewer than ten. This chain joins TRBV30 and TRBJ1-5, with D tentatively TRBD1 (6 bases). There are 16 residues in the CDR3. V was pared by 0 bases and J by 2 bases, with 14 bases between. Germline V CDR1 and CDR2: GTSNPN, SVGIG (reference sequence). CDR3 DNA sequence: TGTGCCTGGAGTGTAGGAGGGGGAGGAGGCAATCAGCCCCAGCATTTT. Translated: CAWSVGGGGGNQPQHF.

The genes are TRBV30 and TRBJ2-2, with TRBD2 identical over 10 bases. Unmatched junction bases numbered 25, after V lost 5 bases and J lost 7 bases. CDR1 and CDR2 (germline): GTSNPN, SVGIG (reference sequence). The CDR3 has 20 amino acids. CDR3 in amino acids: CAWRSRTGKLAGKVDGELFF. CDR3 DNA: TGTGCCTGGCGTTCCAGGACAGGAAAACTAGCGGGAAAGGTCGACGGGGAGCTGTTTTTT.

The chain combines TRBV29-1 with TRBJ1-3; the D is unclear. Trimming shortened V by 4 bases and J by 2 bases, and 9 bases separated the two germline ends. Germline-derived CDR1 and CDR2 are SQVTM and ANQGSEA. The CDR3 is made up of 13 amino acids. CDR3 sequence reads: CSVGTGTGNTIYF. The DNA for the CDR3 is TGCAGCGTTGGAACGGGGACTGGAAACACCATATATTTT.

The chain is built from TRBV7-3 and TRBJ2-7; 9 bases fit TRBD2. V trimming: 1 base; J trimming: 6 bases; junction bases outside the gene matches: 7. The germline V gene encodes CDR1 SGHTA and CDR2 FQGTGA. The CDR3 length is 15 residues. CDR3 region: CASSLKTGTSSEQYF. For the CDR3, the DNA is TGTGCCAGCAGCTTAAAAACCGGGACTAGCAGCGAGCAGTACTTC.

This chain connects TRBV5-1 to TRBJ1-1; D is unresolved. CDR1 SGHRS and CDR2 YFSETQ come from the germline V gene. V lost 0 bases and J lost 4, with 7 bases in between. The CDR3 has 13 residues. This CDR3 is CASSLGGPTEAFF. CDR3 sequence (DNA): TGCGCCAGCAGCTTGGGAGGGCCCACTGAAGCTTTCTTT.